This is a list of T cell receptor beta chains from one sample in a study of graft-versus-host responses after intestinal transplantation. Here immunoSEQ multiplex PCR was the method, and the copy in TCRdb shows in-frame clones only, minus some. This sample has some 17,000 clones, with 82% found just once. The sequencing used ileum tissue, collected 17 days after transplant. These receptors were taken from a human patient who received an intestinal transplant, so some T cells may come from the graft donor. CDR3s include the opening cysteine and the closing phenylalanine or tryptophan. Each record gives: D gene, J gene, V gene, clone size, CDR3 length, CDR3 DNA, CDR3 protein. The D gene is left open where the match is weak. A row's size may be missing; if present it is once, few, many or a size class.

D gene: NA
J gene: TRBJ2-7
V gene: TRBV19
clone size: NA
CDR3 length: 16
CDR3 DNA: TGTGCCAGTAGTGGGCCCCGGGCCCCGCGGCCCTACGAGCAGTACTTC
CDR3 protein: CASSGPRAPRPYEQYF

D gene: NA
J gene: TRBJ1-3
V gene: TRBV5-6
clone size: NA
CDR3 length: 13
CDR3 DNA: TGTGCCAGCAGCTCCACCTCTGGAAACACCATATATTTT
CDR3 protein: CASSSTSGNTIYF

D gene: TRBD1
J gene: TRBJ2-3
V gene: TRBV7-9
clone size: NA
CDR3 length: 16
CDR3 DNA: TGTGCCAGCAGCTTAGGCCGCGGGACAGGAACAGATACGCAGTATTTT
CDR3 protein: CASSLGRGTGTDTQYF

D gene: TRBD2
J gene: TRBJ2-1
V gene: TRBV4-1
clone size: few
CDR3 length: 16
CDR3 DNA: TGCGCCAGCAGCCAGATTGGGTCCGGACTAGCGGGAGGTCAGTTCTTC
CDR3 protein: CASSQIGSGLAGGQFF

D gene: NA
J gene: TRBJ2-2
V gene: TRBV5-4
clone size: NA
CDR3 length: 15
CDR3 DNA: TGTGCCAGCAGCGGAAGACGGGCAGGGAACGGGGAGCTGTTTTTT
CDR3 protein: CASSGRRAGNGELFF

D gene: TRBD1
J gene: TRBJ1-4
V gene: TRBV7-8
clone size: NA
CDR3 length: 20
CDR3 DNA: TGTGCCAGCAGCTTAGCCTACCCCGGGACAGGGGGCAGTGAGGGTGAAAAACTGTTTTTT
CDR3 protein: CASSLAYPGTGGSEGEKLFF

D gene: TRBD1
J gene: TRBJ2-7
V gene: TRBV5-4
clone size: once
CDR3 length: 14
CDR3 DNA: TGTGCCAGCAGCCCCGGGGACAGGGGGCTCGAGCAGTACTTC
CDR3 protein: CASSPGDRGLEQYF

D gene: TRBD2
J gene: TRBJ2-1
V gene: TRBV9
clone size: NA
CDR3 length: 13
CDR3 DNA: TGTGCCAGCAGCGTAGACGGTGCGGGAGATGGGGTCTTC
CDR3 protein: CASSVDGAGDGVF

D gene: TRBD1
J gene: TRBJ1-2
V gene: TRBV11-2
clone size: NA
CDR3 length: 15
CDR3 DNA: TGTGCCAGCAGCTTTGGGACAGGGGGCAACTATGGCTACACCTTC
CDR3 protein: CASSFGTGGNYGYTF

D gene: NA
J gene: TRBJ2-5
V gene: TRBV11-2
clone size: NA
CDR3 length: 15
CDR3 DNA: TGTGCCAGCAGCTTAGTGTCCTCTTCGGGGGAGACCCAGTACTTC
CDR3 protein: CASSLVSSSGETQYF

D gene: NA
J gene: TRBJ2-4
V gene: TRBV10-3
clone size: NA
CDR3 length: 16
CDR3 DNA: TGTGCCATCAGTCGAACAGGGGAGCGGGGAAAAAACATTCAGTACTTC
CDR3 protein: CAISRTGERGKNIQYF

D gene: NA
J gene: TRBJ1-2
V gene: TRBV30
clone size: once
CDR3 length: 13
CDR3 DNA: TGTGCCTGGTTCCTAGGGGCAGGGCTAGGCTACACCTTC
CDR3 protein: CAWFLGAGLGYTF

D gene: NA
J gene: TRBJ2-5
V gene: TRBV11-2
clone size: once
CDR3 length: 16
CDR3 DNA: TGTGCCAGCAGCTTAGGGCAGGGCTTCCCCCAAGAGACCCAGTACTTC
CDR3 protein: CASSLGQGFPQETQYF

D gene: TRBD2
J gene: TRBJ2-1
V gene: TRBV11-1
clone size: medium-sized
CDR3 length: 17
CDR3 DNA: TGTGCCAGCAGCCTCATGGGGAGCTCTAGCGGTAACAATGAGCAGTTCTTC
CDR3 protein: CASSLMGSSSGNNEQFF

D gene: NA
J gene: TRBJ1-1
V gene: TRBV11-2
clone size: NA
CDR3 length: 13
CDR3 DNA: TGTGCCAGCAGCCAATCTCAAGTGGCTGAAGCTTTCTTT
CDR3 protein: CASSQSQVAEAFF

D gene: TRBD1
J gene: TRBJ2-3
V gene: TRBV6-5
clone size: NA
CDR3 length: 15
CDR3 DNA: TGTGCCAACGGATACAGGGGGCGAGGCACAGATACGCAGTATTTT
CDR3 protein: CANGYRGRGTDTQYF